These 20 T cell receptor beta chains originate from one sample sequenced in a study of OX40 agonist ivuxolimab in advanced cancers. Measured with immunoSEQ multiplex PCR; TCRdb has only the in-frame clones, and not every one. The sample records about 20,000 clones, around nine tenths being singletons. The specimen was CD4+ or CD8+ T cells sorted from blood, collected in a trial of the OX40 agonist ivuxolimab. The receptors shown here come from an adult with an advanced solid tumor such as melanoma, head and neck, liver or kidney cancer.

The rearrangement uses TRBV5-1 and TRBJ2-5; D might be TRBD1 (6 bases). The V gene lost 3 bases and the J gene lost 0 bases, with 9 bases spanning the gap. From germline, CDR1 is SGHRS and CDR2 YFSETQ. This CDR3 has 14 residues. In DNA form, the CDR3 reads TGCGCCAGCAGCTCGTGGACAGACCAAGAGACCCAGTACTTC. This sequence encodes CASSSWTDQETQYF. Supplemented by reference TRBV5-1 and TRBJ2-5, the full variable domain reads KAGVTQTPRYLIKTRGQQVTLSCSPISGHRSVSWYQQTPGQGLQFLFEYFSETQRNKGNFPGRFSGRQFSNSRSEMNVSTLELGDSALYLCASSSWTDQETQYFGPGTRLLVL.

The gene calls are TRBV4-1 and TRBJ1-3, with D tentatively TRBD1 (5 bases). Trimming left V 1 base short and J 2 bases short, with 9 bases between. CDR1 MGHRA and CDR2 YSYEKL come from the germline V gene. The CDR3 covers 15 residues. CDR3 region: CASSQVWGTGNTIYF. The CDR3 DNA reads TGCGCCAGCAGCCAAGTCTGGGGGACTGGAAACACCATATATTTT.

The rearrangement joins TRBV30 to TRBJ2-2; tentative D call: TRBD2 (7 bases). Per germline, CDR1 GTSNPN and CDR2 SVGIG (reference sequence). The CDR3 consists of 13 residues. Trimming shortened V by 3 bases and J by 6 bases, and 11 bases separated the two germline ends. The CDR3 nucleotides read TGTGCCTGGAGGGCGGGGGCAGCCGGGGAGCTGTTTTTT. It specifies CAWRAGAAGELFF.

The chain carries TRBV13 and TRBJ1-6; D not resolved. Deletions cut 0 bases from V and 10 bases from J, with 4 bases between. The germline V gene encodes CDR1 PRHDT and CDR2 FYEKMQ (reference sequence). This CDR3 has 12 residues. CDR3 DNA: TGTGCCAGCAGCTTAGGGACCTCACCCCTCCACTTT. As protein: CASSLGTSPLHF.

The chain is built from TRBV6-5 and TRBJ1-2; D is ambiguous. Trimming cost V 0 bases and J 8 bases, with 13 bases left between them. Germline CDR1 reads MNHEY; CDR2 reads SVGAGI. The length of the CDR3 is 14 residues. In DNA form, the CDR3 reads TGTGCCAGCAGTTACTCGAACGGGTTTAGCGGCTACACCTTC. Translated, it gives CASSYSNGFSGYTF.

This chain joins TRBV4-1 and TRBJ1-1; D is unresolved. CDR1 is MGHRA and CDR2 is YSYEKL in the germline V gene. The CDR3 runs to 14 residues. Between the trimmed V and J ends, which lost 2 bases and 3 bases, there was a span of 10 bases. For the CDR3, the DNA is TGCGCCAGCAGCCAATTGTCCTGGGACACTGAAGCTTTCTTT. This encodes CASSQLSWDTEAFF.

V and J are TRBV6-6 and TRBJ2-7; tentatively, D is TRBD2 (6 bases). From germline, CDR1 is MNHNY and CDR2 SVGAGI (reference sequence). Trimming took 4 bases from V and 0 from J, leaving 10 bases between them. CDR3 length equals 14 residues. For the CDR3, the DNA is TGTGCCAGCAGTTCGGAGGGTAGCTCCTACGAGCAGTACTTC. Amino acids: CASSSEGSSYEQYF.

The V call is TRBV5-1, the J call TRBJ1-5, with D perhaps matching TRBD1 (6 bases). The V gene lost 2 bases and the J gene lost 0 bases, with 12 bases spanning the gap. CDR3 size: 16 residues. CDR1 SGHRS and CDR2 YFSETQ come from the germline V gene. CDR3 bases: TGCGCCAGCAGCTTTGACCCAGGGGATAGCAATCAGCCCCAGCATTTT. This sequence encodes CASSFDPGDSNQPQHF.

This CDR3 is CASSQRAGGTDTQYF. DNA of the CDR3: TGCGCCAGCAGCCAGAGAGCGGGGGGGACAGATACGCAGTATTTT. V usage is TRBV4-1 and J usage is TRBJ2-3; 10 nucleotides line up with TRBD2. Germline V gene data show CDR1 as MGHRA and CDR2 as YSYEKL. After removal of 3 bases from V and 3 bases from J, the junction contained 3 bases not matched to a gene. CDR3 size: 15 residues.

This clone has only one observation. The CDR3 reads CASSYSNSFYNEQFF. The CDR3 DNA sequence: TGTGCCAGCAGTTACTCGAACAGTTTCTACAATGAGCAGTTCTTC. The chain recombines TRBV6-5 with TRBJ2-1; D ambiguous. CDR1 and CDR2 from the germline V gene are MNHEY and SVGAGI. This CDR3 is 15 amino acids long. V lost 0 bases and J lost 3, with 9 bases in between.

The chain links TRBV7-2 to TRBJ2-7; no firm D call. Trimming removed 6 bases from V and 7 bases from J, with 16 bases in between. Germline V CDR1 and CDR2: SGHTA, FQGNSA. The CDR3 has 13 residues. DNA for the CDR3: TGTGCCAGCAGTTACTCGAATCAGCAGGAGCAGTACTTC. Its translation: CASSYSNQQEQYF. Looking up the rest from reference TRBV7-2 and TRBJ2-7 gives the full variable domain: GAGVSQSPSNKVTEKGKDVELRCDPISGHTALYWYRQSLGQGLEFLIYFQGNSAPDKSGLPSDRFSAERTGGSVSTLTIQRTQQEDSAVYLCASSYSNQQEQYFGPGTRLTVT.

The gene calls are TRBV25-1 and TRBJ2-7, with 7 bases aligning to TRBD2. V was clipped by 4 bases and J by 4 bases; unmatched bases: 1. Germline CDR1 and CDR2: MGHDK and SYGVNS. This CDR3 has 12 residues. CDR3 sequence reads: CASSVGGYEQYF. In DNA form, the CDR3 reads TGTGCCAGCAGTGTCGGGGGGTACGAGCAGTACTTC.

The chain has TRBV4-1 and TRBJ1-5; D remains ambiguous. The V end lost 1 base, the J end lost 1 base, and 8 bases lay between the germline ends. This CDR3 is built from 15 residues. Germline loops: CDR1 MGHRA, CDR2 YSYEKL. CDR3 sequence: CASSQGWTSNQPQHF. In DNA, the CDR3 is TGCGCCAGCAGCCAAGGGTGGACCAGCAATCAGCCCCAGCATTTT.

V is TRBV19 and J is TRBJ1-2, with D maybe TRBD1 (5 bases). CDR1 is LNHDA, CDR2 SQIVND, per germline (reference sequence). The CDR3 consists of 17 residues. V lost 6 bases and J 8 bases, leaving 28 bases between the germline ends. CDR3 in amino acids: CASRLPRQPQDDMGYTF. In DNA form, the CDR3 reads TGTGCCAGTAGACTCCCCAGACAGCCCCAGGATGACATGGGCTACACCTTC.

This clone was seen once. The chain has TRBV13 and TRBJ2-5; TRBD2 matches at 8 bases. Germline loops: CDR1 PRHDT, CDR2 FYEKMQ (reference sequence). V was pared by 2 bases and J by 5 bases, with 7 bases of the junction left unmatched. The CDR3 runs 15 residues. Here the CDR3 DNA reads TGTGCCAGCAGCTTATACGGGGGGGCCCGGGAGACCCAGTACTTC. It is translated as CASSLYGGARETQYF.

The CDR3 DNA sequence: TGTGCCAGCAGCTTATTTATCTCTCCGGGGGGCGGAAACACCATATATTTT. It is translated as CASSLFISPGGGNTIYF. This chain links TRBV7-8 with TRBJ1-3; perhaps TRBD1 as D (6 bases). The CDR3 is 17 amino acids. Germline V gives CDR1 SGHVS, CDR2 FQNEAQ. V lost 2 bases, J lost 4 bases, and 18 bases lay in between.

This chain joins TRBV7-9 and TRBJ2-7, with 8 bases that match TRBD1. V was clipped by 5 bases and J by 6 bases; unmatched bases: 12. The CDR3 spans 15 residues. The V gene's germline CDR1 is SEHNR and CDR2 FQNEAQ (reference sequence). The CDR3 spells CASSKGQGVVREQYF. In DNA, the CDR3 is TGTGCCAGCAGCAAAGGACAGGGAGTGGTTCGCGAGCAGTACTTC. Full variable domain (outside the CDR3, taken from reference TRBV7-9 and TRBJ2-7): DTGVSQNPRHKITKRGQNVTFRCDPISEHNRLYWYRQTLGQGPEFLTYFQNEAQLEKSRLLSDRFSAERPKGSFSTLEIQRTEQGDSAMYLCASSKGQGVVREQYFGPGTRLTVT.

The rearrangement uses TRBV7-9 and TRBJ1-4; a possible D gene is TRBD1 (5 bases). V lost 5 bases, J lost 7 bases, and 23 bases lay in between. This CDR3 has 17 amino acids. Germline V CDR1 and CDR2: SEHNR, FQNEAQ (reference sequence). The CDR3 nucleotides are TGTGCCAGCAGCGAAACCTTCTCCGGGACGCAGAGTGAAAAACTGTTTTTT. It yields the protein CASSETFSGTQSEKLFF.

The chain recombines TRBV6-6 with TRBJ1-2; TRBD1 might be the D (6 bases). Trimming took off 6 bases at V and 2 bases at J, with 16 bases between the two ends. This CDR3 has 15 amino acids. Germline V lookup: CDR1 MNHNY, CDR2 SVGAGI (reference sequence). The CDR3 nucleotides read TGTGCCAGCAGCCCCCAAGGGGGGATCAACTATGGCTACACCTTC. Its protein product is CASSPQGGINYGYTF.

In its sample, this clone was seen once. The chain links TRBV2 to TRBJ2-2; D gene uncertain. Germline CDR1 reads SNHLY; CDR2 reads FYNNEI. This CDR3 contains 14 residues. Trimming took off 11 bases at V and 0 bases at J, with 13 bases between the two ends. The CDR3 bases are TGTGCCTTTAGGGTAGATCCGAACACCGGGGAGCTGTTTTTT. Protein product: CAFRVDPNTGELFF.